These 32 T cell receptor beta chains came from one sample sequenced in a study of control samples from healthy donors and cancer patients. Produced via immunoSEQ multiplex PCR; TCRdb's table is partial and in-frame only. The table records 130,000 or so clones, around nine tenths of them present only once. Sequenced input: blood. These TCRs come from a man between 50 and 59 years old in good health.

The V and J genes are TRBV6-5 and TRBJ1-6, with D maybe TRBD1 (5 bases). The V end was cut by 4 bases, the J end by 6 bases, with 10 bases between. The CDR3 totals 14 residues. Germline V gene sequence: CDR1 MNHEY, CDR2 SVGAGI. CDR3 nucleotide sequence: TGTGCCAGCAGTTGGACAAGTGCTAATTCACCCCTCCACTTT. Protein: CASSWTSANSPLHF.

The chain carries TRBV28 and TRBJ2-4; TRBD1 matches at 7 bases. The CDR3 runs to 14 residues. The germline V gene has CDR1 MDHEN and CDR2 SYDVKM. Trimming took 6 bases from V and 6 from J; bases not matched to a gene: 8. The CDR3 sequence: CASSSGTEPNIQYF. In DNA, the CDR3 is TGTGCCAGCAGCTCTGGGACAGAACCAAACATTCAGTACTTC. Variable domain in full (rest from reference TRBV28 and TRBJ2-4): DVKVTQSSRYLVKRTGEKVFLECVQDMDHENMFWYRQDPGLGLRLIYFSYDVKMKEKGDIPEGYSVSREKKERFSLILESASTNQTSMYLCASSSGTEPNIQYFGAGTRLSVL.

The chain joins TRBV28 to TRBJ1-1, with D unresolved. This CDR3 comprises 15 residues. Trimming stripped 2 bases from V and 2 bases from J, with 12 bases between. Germline loops: CDR1 MDHEN, CDR2 SYDVKM. Here the CDR3 reads CASSLRPDLNTEAFF. DNA for the CDR3: TGTGCCAGCAGTTTAAGGCCTGACTTAAACACTGAAGCTTTCTTT.

The CDR3 DNA reads as TGTGCCAGCAGTTACTCGATTCAGGGACTCTCCTACGAGCAGTACTTC. It translates to CASSYSIQGLSYEQYF. V and J are TRBV6-6 and TRBJ2-7; D is possibly TRBD2 (6 bases). Trimming pared 0 bases from V and 0 bases from J, leaving 12 bases between. The CDR3 contains 16 residues. From germline, CDR1 is MNHNY and CDR2 SVGAGI (reference sequence).

The rearrangement uses TRBV19 and TRBJ1-2, with 10 bases matching TRBD1. Germline V CDR1 and CDR2: LNHDA, SQIVND (reference sequence). The CDR3 is made up of 15 amino acids. V was clipped by 1 base and J by 5 bases; unmatched bases: 4. The CDR3 nucleotides read TGTGCCAGTAGTATAGGGACAGGGGGTACTTATGGCTACACCTTC. Translation: CASSIGTGGTYGYTF.

The chain joins TRBV27 to TRBJ1-5, with a tentative D call TRBD1 (5 bases). CDR3 length equals 15 residues. The V and J ends lost 2 bases and 6 bases respectively, with 14 bases between them. Per the germline V gene, CDR1 is MNHEY and CDR2 is SMNVEV (reference sequence). The CDR3 region is CASSLMGPRGQPQHF. The CDR3 region has the DNA TGTGCCAGCAGTTTAATGGGGCCAAGGGGTCAGCCCCAGCATTTT.

The genes are TRBV3-1 (or the pseudogene TRBV3-2) and TRBJ2-2; D is tentatively TRBD1 or TRBD2 (5 bases each). CDR1 and CDR2 (germline): LGHDT, YNNKEL (reference sequence). V lost 0 bases and J lost 4, with 18 bases in between. The CDR3 is made up of 18 amino acids. CDR3 amino acids: CASSQETNRGPSTGELFF. The DNA for the CDR3 is TGTGCCAGCAGCCAAGAAACTAATCGGGGACCGAGCACCGGGGAGCTGTTTTTT.

The V and J genes are TRBV30 and TRBJ1-2; TRBD1 matches at 7 bases. This CDR3 has 13 residues. Trimming removed 0 bases from V and 5 bases from J; junction bases left unmatched: 3. CDR1 and CDR2 from the germline V gene are GTSNPN and SVGIG (reference sequence). This CDR3 reads CAWSVDREYGYTF. CDR3 sequence (DNA): TGTGCCTGGAGTGTAGACAGGGAGTATGGCTACACCTTC.

The CDR3 region has the DNA TGTGCCAGCAGTGAACCGGGGGCCGGGTGGGAATTTGGCTACACCTTC. Translation gives CASSEPGAGWEFGYTF. The chain uses TRBV6-1 and TRBJ1-2, with D possibly being TRBD1 (6 bases). The CDR3 is 16 residues long. V was trimmed by 2 bases and J by 7 bases, leaving 20 bases between them. Germline lookup yields CDR1 MNHNS and CDR2 SASEGT.

The V and J genes are TRBV27 and TRBJ2-6, with D tentatively TRBD1 (6 bases). The CDR3 runs 17 residues. Trimming took 6 bases from V and 2 from J, leaving 17 bases between them. Germline loops: CDR1 MNHEY, CDR2 SMNVEV (reference sequence). The CDR3: CASSYLGQGTGANVLTF. CDR3 nucleotides: TGTGCCAGCAGCTATCTAGGGCAGGGGACTGGGGCCAACGTCCTGACTTTC.

This clone appeared once. The chain combines TRBV15 with TRBJ2-3; 12 bases are a match to TRBD2. The V and J ends lost 0 bases and 0 bases, in that order; junction bases with no gene match: 7. Germline CDR1 is LNHNV and CDR2 is YYDKDF (reference sequence). The CDR3 loop spans 19 amino acids. The CDR3 loop reads CATSRDLPSGGVSTDTQYF. The CDR3 region has the DNA TGTGCCACCAGCAGAGATCTGCCTAGCGGGGGGGTTAGCACAGATACGCAGTATTTT.

The chain employs TRBV5-8 and TRBJ1-5; 9 bases match TRBD1. The CDR3 has 18 amino acids. Germline-derived CDR1 and CDR2 are SGHTS and YDEGEE. V lost 4 bases, J lost 4 bases, and 15 bases stayed unmatched. The CDR3 loop reads CASSPLTGTGFLNQPQHF. As DNA, the CDR3 is TGTGCCAGCAGCCCACTTACCGGGACAGGGTTTTTGAATCAGCCCCAGCATTTT. The whole variable domain, remainder taken from reference TRBV5-8 and TRBJ1-5, is EAGVTQSPTHLIKTRGQQATLRCSPISGHTSVYWYQQALGLGLQFLLWYDEGEERNRGNFPPRFSGRQFPNYSSELNVNALELEDSALYLCASSPLTGTGFLNQPQHFGDGTRLSIL.

V and J are TRBV11-2 and TRBJ2-7; the match to TRBD2 covers 9 bases. This CDR3 is 13 amino acids long. Germline CDR1 reads SGHAT; CDR2 reads FQNNGV. J gave up 7 bases and V 6 bases, and 7 bases lay outside the gene matches. The CDR3 coding sequence is TGTGCCAGCAGTAGGGCGGGGGGGTTTGAGCAGTACTTC. Its translation is CASSRAGGFEQYF.

The chain carries TRBV25-1 and TRBJ2-7; no firm D call. Germline CDR1 MGHDK, CDR2 SYGVNS. The V end lost 2 bases, the J end lost 6 bases, and 14 bases lay between the germline ends. This CDR3 is 14 amino acids long. CDR3 sequence reads: CASSEIGPPAEQYF. The CDR3 coding sequence is TGTGCCAGCAGTGAAATAGGCCCACCCGCCGAGCAGTACTTC.

The CDR3 DNA reads TGTGCTAGTGGTACAAACACCGGGGAGCTGTTTTTT. Protein product: CASGTNTGELFF. The chain links TRBV12-5 to TRBJ2-2; no clear D gene. Germline V gene sequence: CDR1 LGHNT, CDR2 FRNRAP. Deletions cut 5 bases from V and 2 bases from J, with 3 bases between. The CDR3 extends over 12 amino acids.

This clone has just a few counts. V gene TRBV30 combines with J gene TRBJ1-1; D is undetermined. The CDR3 spans 12 residues. CDR1 GTSNPN and CDR2 SVGIG come from the germline V gene (reference sequence). V was shortened by 5 bases and J by 8 bases, with 15 bases between the two germline ends. DNA for the CDR3: TGTGCCTGGGGTCTAGGAGCAGGCGAAGCTTTCTTT. It yields the protein CAWGLGAGEAFF.

A few counts support this clone. The chain couples TRBV16 to TRBJ1-1; D is perhaps TRBD1 (5 bases). This CDR3 region has 13 residues. The ends were cut back, 6 bases at V and 3 bases at J, with 11 bases in the middle. Germline V gene sequence: CDR1 KGHSY, CDR2 FQNENV. The CDR3 region is CASSIGGDTEAFF. CDR3 nucleotide sequence: TGTGCCAGCAGTATCGGGGGGGACACTGAAGCTTTCTTT.

The rearrangement links TRBV19 to TRBJ1-4, with D unclear. There are 14 residues in the CDR3. Germline V lookup: CDR1 LNHDA, CDR2 SQIVND (reference sequence). V was shortened by 3 bases and J by 0 bases, with 5 bases between the two germline ends. CDR3 protein: CASSIWATNEKLFF. CDR3 nucleotides: TGTGCCAGTAGTATTTGGGCAACTAATGAAAAACTGTTTTTT.

This chain links TRBV11-2 with TRBJ1-1; D is possibly TRBD1 (5 bases). The germline CDR1 and CDR2 sequences are SGHAT and FQNNGV. V was pared by 5 bases and J by 0 bases, with 19 bases between. The CDR3 extends over 17 amino acids. CDR3 residues: CASSPGLGGPLNTEAFF. The CDR3 DNA sequence: TGTGCCAGCAGCCCAGGGCTTGGCGGGCCCCTGAACACTGAAGCTTTCTTT. The full variable domain, with the rest looked up from reference TRBV11-2 and TRBJ1-1, is EAGVAQSPRYKIIEKRQSVAFWCNPISGHATLYWYQQILGQGPKLLIQFQNNGVVDDSQLPKDRFSAERLKGVDSTLKIQPAKLEDSAVYLCASSPGLGGPLNTEAFFGQGTRLTVV.

This chain uses TRBV10-3 with TRBJ2-3; no definite D call. Trimming took 3 bases from V and 2 from J, leaving 15 bases between them. The germline V gene has CDR1 ENHRY and CDR2 SYGVKD. This CDR3 has 16 residues. CDR3 sequence: CAISEGSSPHTDTQYF. CDR3 DNA: TGTGCCATCAGTGAAGGGTCCTCACCCCACACAGATACGCAGTATTTT.

This chain connects TRBV7-9 to TRBJ2-7, with TRBD1 identical over 7 bases. CDR1 SEHNR and CDR2 FQNEAQ come from the germline V gene (reference sequence). CDR3 length equals 13 residues. J gave up 5 bases and V 5 bases, and 6 bases lay outside the gene matches. The CDR3, as DNA: TGTGCCAGCAGCCCGACAGGGAGCAACGAGCAGTACTTC. It codes for CASSPTGSNEQYF.

CDR3 sequence: CASSVEEWGTYEQYF. Here the CDR3 DNA reads TGTGCCAGCAGCGTAGAGGAGTGGGGGACCTACGAGCAGTACTTC. The V gene is TRBV9, the J gene TRBJ2-7; D may correspond to TRBD1 or TRBD2 (5 bases each). Germline CDR1 and CDR2: SGDLS and YYNGEE. V was clipped by 0 bases and J by 2 bases, with 12 bases between them. This CDR3 comprises 15 residues.

This rearrangement joins TRBV7-8 to TRBJ2-1, with 8 positions matching TRBD1. Germline loops: CDR1 SGHVS, CDR2 FQNEAQ. V trimming: 4 bases; J trimming: 4 bases; junction bases outside the gene matches: 15. The CDR3 is 18 residues long. DNA for the CDR3: TGTGCCAGCAGCTCCCGGACAGGGCCTGGATCGAGGTACAATGAGCAGTTCTTC. It translates to CASSSRTGPGSRYNEQFF.

The V and J genes are TRBV12-3 or TRBV12-4 and TRBJ2-7; D not certain. The CDR3 contains 13 residues. V shed 5 bases and J shed 7 bases, with 15 bases lying between them. In DNA, the CDR3 is TGTGCCAGCAGTGAAAGACATTCTAAAGAGCAGTACTTC. Its translation is CASSERHSKEQYF.

V and J are TRBV24-1 and TRBJ1-5; D gene ambiguous. Germline V gives CDR1 KGHDR, CDR2 SFDVKD. The V end was cut by 4 bases, the J end by 6 bases, with 12 bases between. The CDR3 extends over 14 amino acids. The CDR3 DNA reads as TGTGCCACCAGTGACCCTAGGACCCGTCAGCCCCAGCATTTT. It encodes CATSDPRTRQPQHF.

The chain uses TRBV3-1 (or the pseudogene TRBV3-2) and TRBJ1-5; no clear D. The CDR3 spans 13 residues. Germline-derived CDR1 and CDR2 are LGHDT and YNNKEL (reference sequence). V was shortened by 1 base and J by 9 bases, with 10 bases between the two germline ends. CDR3 nucleotides: TGTGCCAGCAGCCAAGGGAGGCCTGGGCCCCAGCATTTT. Its protein product is CASSQGRPGPQHF.

Only one count was recorded for this clone. This chain links TRBV7-6 with TRBJ2-2; D gene unclear. The germline gives CDR1 SGHVS, CDR2 FNYEAQ. V lost 1 base to trimming and J lost 5 bases, with 14 bases between them. CDR3 size: 16 residues. CDR3 nucleotide sequence: TGTGCCAGCAGCTTAGAGCCGGGTAGTTGGACCGGGGAGCTGTTTTTT. It is translated as CASSLEPGSWTGELFF. The entire variable domain, with the rest obtained from reference TRBV7-6 and TRBJ2-2, is as follows: GAGVSQSPRYKVTKRGQDVALRCDPISGHVSLYWYRQALGQGPEFLTYFNYEAQQDKSGLPNDRFSAERPEGSISTLTIQRTEQRDSAMYRCASSLEPGSWTGELFFGEGSRLTVL.

V is TRBV6-1 and J is TRBJ1-4, with 9 bases matching TRBD1. V lost 2 bases to trimming and J lost 6 bases; unmatched junction nucleotides: 4. The germline V gene has CDR1 MNHNS and CDR2 SASEGT. The CDR3 spans 15 residues. The CDR3 region has the DNA TGTGCCAGCAGTGAATATGGGACAGGGTATGAAAAACTGTTTTTT. Its protein product is CASSEYGTGYEKLFF.

This chain links TRBV27 with TRBJ2-2; D is perhaps TRBD2 (7 bases). Per the germline V gene, CDR1 is MNHEY and CDR2 is SMNVEV (reference sequence). This CDR3 comprises 18 residues. Trimming removed 0 bases at V and 5 bases at J, with 19 bases between. The CDR3 loop reads CASSLSVSAGARTGELFF. The CDR3 nucleotides read TGTGCCAGCAGTTTATCTGTCTCTGCGGGGGCGAGAACCGGGGAGCTGTTTTTT.

The V gene is TRBV30, the J gene TRBJ1-5; D gene unclear. This CDR3 has 13 residues. V gave up 3 bases and J gave up 4 bases, with 10 bases separating them. The germline gives CDR1 GTSNPN, CDR2 SVGIG (reference sequence). Here the CDR3 reads CAWRVTPNQPQHF. The CDR3 region has the DNA TGTGCCTGGAGGGTGACCCCTAATCAGCCCCAGCATTTT. The whole variable domain, filled in from reference TRBV30 and TRBJ1-5, reads SQTIHQWPATLVQPVGSPLSLECTVEGTSNPNLYWYRQAAGRGLQLLFYSVGIGQISSEVPQNLSASRPQDRQFILSSKKLLLSDSGFYLCAWRVTPNQPQHFGDGTRLSIL.

J is TRBJ2-3 and V is TRBV24-1; a weak D match, TRBD1 (6 bases). CDR1 is KGHDR, CDR2 SFDVKD, per germline. The V end was cut by 7 bases, the J end by 5 bases, with 12 bases between. CDR3 length: 13 amino acids. The CDR3, as DNA: TGTGCCACCAGGACAGAGGGGGTAGATACGCAGTATTTT. Protein sequence: CATRTEGVDTQYF.

V usage is TRBV28 and J usage is TRBJ2-2, with 10 bases matching TRBD1. CDR1 is MDHEN, CDR2 SYDVKM, per germline. V shed 5 bases and J 2 bases; nucleotides not matched to a gene: 11. The length of the CDR3 is 18 residues. CDR3 sequence: CASSKRETGGLNTGELFF. For the CDR3, the DNA is TGTGCCAGCAGTAAAAGAGAGACAGGGGGCTTAAACACCGGGGAGCTGTTTTTT.